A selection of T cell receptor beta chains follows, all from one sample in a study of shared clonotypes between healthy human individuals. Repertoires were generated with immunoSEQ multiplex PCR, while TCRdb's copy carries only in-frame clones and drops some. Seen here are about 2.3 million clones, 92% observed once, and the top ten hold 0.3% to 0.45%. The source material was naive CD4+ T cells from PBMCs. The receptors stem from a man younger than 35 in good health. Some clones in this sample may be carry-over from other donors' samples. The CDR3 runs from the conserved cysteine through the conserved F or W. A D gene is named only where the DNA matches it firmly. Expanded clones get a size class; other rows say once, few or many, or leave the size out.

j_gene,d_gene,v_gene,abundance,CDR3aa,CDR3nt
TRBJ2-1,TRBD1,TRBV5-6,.,CASSLVVGQGYEQFF,TGTGCCAGCAGCTTAGTCGTAGGACAGGGCTATGAGCAGTTCTTC
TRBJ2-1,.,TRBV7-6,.,CASSLRGALGYEQFF,TGTGCCAGCAGCTTACGGGGTGCTTTAGGCTATGAGCAGTTCTTC
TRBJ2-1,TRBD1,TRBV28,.,CASSLSGQVHEQFF,TGTGCCAGCAGTTTGTCCGGACAGGTCCATGAGCAGTTCTTC
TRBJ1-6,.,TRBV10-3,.,CAISESGGPQSPLHF,TGTGCCATCAGTGAGTCGGGGGGGCCCCAATCACCCCTCCACTTT
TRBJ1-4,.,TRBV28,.,CASSSSTYKVAGDEKLFF,TGTGCCAGCAGTTCATCAACTTACAAGGTAGCGGGTGATGAAAAACTGTTTTTT
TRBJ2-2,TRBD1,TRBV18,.,CASSPTLDRGAGELFF,TGTGCCAGCTCACCTACCCTGGACAGGGGCGCCGGGGAGCTGTTTTTT
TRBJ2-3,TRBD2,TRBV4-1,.,CASSPTSGRNPRTDTQYF,TGCGCCAGCAGCCCAACTAGCGGGAGGAATCCTCGCACAGATACGCAGTATTTT
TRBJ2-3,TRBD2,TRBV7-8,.,CASSPKGLAGVTDTQYF,TGTGCCAGCAGCCCAAAGGGACTAGCGGGAGTAACAGATACGCAGTATTTT
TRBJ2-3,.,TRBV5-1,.,CASSPPGIRGTDTQYF,TGCGCCAGCAGCCCCCCCGGGATCCGAGGCACAGATACGCAGTATTTT
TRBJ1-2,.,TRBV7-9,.,CASSALSGDMGYGYTF,TGTGCCAGCAGCGCCCTGTCGGGGGACATGGGGTATGGCTACACCTTC
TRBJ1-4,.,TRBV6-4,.,CASQGTSTNEKLFF,TGTGCCAGCCAGGGGACATCAACTAATGAAAAACTGTTTTTT
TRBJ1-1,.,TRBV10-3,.,CAISDDTENTEAFF,TGTGCCATCAGTGATGACACGGAGAACACTGAAGCTTTCTTT
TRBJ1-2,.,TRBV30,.,CAWSIAPTLNGYTF,TGTGCCTGGAGTATTGCACCAACCCTCAATGGCTACACCTTC
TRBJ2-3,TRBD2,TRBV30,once,CAWGLAGADTQYF,TGTGCCTGGGGGCTAGCGGGGGCAGATACGCAGTATTTT
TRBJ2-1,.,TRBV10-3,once,CAISESPRLGYNEQFF,TGTGCCATCAGTGAGTCTCCCAGACTAGGCTACAATGAGCAGTTCTTC
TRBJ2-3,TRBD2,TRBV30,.,CAWKIGLAGVWDTQYF,TGTGCCTGGAAGATAGGACTAGCGGGAGTGTGGGATACGCAGTATTTT
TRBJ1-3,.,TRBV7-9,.,CASSLSQGQAGNTIYF,TGTGCCAGCAGCTTGTCCCAGGGGCAGGCTGGAAACACCATATATTTT
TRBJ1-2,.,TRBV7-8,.,CASSLRGQGSGYGYTF,TGTGCCAGCAGCTTACGGGGTCAGGGTTCCGGCTATGGCTACACCTTC
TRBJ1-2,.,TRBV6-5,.,CASSYRRSDGYTF,TGTGCCAGCAGTTACCGACGGTCGGATGGCTACACCTTC
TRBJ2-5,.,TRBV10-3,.,CAIAVSGLESGKTQYF,TGTGCCATCGCGGTATCGGGGCTGGAGTCGGGGAAGACCCAGTACTTC
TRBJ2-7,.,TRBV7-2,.,CASSPAPQDSYEQYF,TGTGCCAGCAGCCCCGCCCCCCAGGACTCCTACGAGCAGTACTTC
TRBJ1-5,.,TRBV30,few,CAWSDHSNQPQHF,TGTGCCTGGTCCGACCATAGCAATCAGCCCCAGCATTTT
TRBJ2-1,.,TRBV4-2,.,CASTSQLASYNEQFF,TGTGCCAGCACCTCCCAGTTGGCCTCCTACAATGAGCAGTTCTTC
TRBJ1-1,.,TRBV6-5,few,CASSYGQNTEAFF,TGTGCCAGCAGTTACGGGCAGAACACTGAAGCTTTCTTT
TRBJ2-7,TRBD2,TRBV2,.,CASSRMGTSGAEQYF,TGTGCCAGCAGCCGGATGGGGACTAGCGGGGCGGAGCAGTACTTC
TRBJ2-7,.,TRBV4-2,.,CASSRDGQFYEQYF,TGTGCCAGCAGCCGCGACGGACAGTTCTACGAGCAGTACTTC
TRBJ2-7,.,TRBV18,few,CASSPPSSYEQYF,TGTGCCAGCTCACCCCCTAGCTCCTACGAGCAGTACTTC
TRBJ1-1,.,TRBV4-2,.,CASSQGGRKAFF,TGTGCCAGCAGCCAAGGGGGTCGAAAAGCTTTCTTT
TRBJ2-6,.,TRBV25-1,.,CASRGAGANVLTF,TGTGCCAGCAGAGGGGCTGGGGCCAACGTCCTGACTTTC
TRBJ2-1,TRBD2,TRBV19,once,CASSLGTSGRVNEQFF,TGTGCCAGTAGTCTAGGGACTAGCGGGAGGGTCAATGAGCAGTTCTTC
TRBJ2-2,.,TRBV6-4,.,CASSTEQGLGELFF,TGTGCCAGCAGCACAGAGCAGGGCCTCGGGGAGCTGTTTTTT
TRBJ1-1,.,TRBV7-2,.,CASSVIMSSEAFF,TGTGCCAGCAGCGTTATAATGTCGTCTGAAGCTTTCTTT
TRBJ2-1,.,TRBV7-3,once,CASSFLRGSYNEQFF,TGTGCCAGCAGCTTCCTTAGGGGTTCCTACAATGAGCAGTTCTTC
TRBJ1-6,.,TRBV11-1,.,CASSFQPGAPNSPLHF,TGTGCCAGCAGCTTCCAACCGGGAGCCCCGAATTCACCCCTCCACTTT
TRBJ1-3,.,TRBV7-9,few,CASSFVPGNTIYF,TGTGCCAGCAGCTTCGTTCCTGGAAACACCATATATTTT
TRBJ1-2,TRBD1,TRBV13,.,CASSFGTVGYTF,TGTGCCAGCAGCTTCGGGACAGTCGGCTACACCTTC
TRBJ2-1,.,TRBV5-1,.,CASSLGSGPSLTYNEQFF,TGCGCCAGCAGCTTGGGTAGCGGTCCTAGCTTAACCTACAATGAGCAGTTCTTC
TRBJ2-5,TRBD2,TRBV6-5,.,CASRAGGPTETQYF,TGTGCCAGCCGAGCGGGAGGGCCGACGGAGACCCAGTACTTC
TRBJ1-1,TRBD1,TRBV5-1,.,CASSLADRGLRNTEAFF,TGCGCCAGCAGCTTGGCGGACAGGGGGCTGAGGAACACTGAAGCTTTCTTT
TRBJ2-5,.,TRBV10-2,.,CASSGRELGQETQYF,TGCGCCAGCAGTGGACGTGAATTAGGCCAAGAGACCCAGTACTTC
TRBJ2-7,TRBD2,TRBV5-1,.,CASSLGGLAGGRLDEQYF,TGCGCCAGCAGCTTGGGGGGACTAGCGGGAGGGCGTCTTGACGAGCAGTACTTC
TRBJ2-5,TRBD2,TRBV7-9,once,CASGGLAGFGQHQETQYF,TGTGCCAGCGGCGGACTAGCGGGATTCGGCCAGCACCAAGAGACCCAGTACTTC